This TCR beta chain was obtained from a study of radiotherapy plus CTLA-4 blockade in lung cancer (dated by TCRdb to between 2018 and 2020). General notes on the study: Objective responses were observed in 15% to 20% of enrolled patients, and disease control was achieved in approximately 29%. The paper as a whole reports these results and caveats: Early dynamic changes in blood T cell clones, together with increased serum interferon-beta after radiation, were reported as the strongest predictors of response. After treatment with radiotherapy and ipilimumab, TCR clones that came from tumors expanded in the peripheral blood.

Libraries were made using the immunoSEQ multiplex PCR assay. This is the immuneACCESS table as TCRdb keeps it, with only in-frame sequences that have V and J called. A part of the clones is gone; compared with another copy, unresolved V genes explain less than half, and the rest is unexplained. In this sample the table shows about 110,000 clones, more than 65% of which occur a single time. The ten largest clones add up to 3% to 4% of the sample. V is shortened by 8 bases, J by 0 bases, and the region joining them spans 16 bases. Based on the germline V gene, the CDR1 and CDR2 sequences are KGHSH and LQKENI. The CDR3 runs 15 amino acids, cysteine and phenylalanine included. The entry retains the CDR3 DNA only, 45 bases that are in frame from base 1. In this study, focal radiation therapy paired with CTLA-4 blockade (ipilimumab) was tested in patients who had chemo-refractory metastatic non-small-cell lung cancer.

As to this clone: This receptor's antigen is unknown. Base-call qualities are not available, and no considerably larger clone is one nucleotide away.

This sequence uses TRBV18 and TRBJ2-5, with TRBD2 perhaps the D gene, on 5 matching bases. The clonotype originates from a human donor with non-small cell lung cancer that progressed on radiotherapy plus ipilimumab. Some clones in this sample may be carry-over from other donors' samples. Here the sequenced sample was peripheral blood, taken from a patient treated with radiotherapy plus ipilimumab. At the DNA level, the sequence is TGTGCCAGCACCCGGAGTCGAGGGAACCAAGAGACCCAGTACTTC. Translated, it reads CASTRSRGNQETQYF.